What follows is one T cell receptor beta chain and its context. The target antigen is unknown. This sample stems from a study of T cells in narcolepsy. Study context: Enrolled donors included narcolepsy type 1 or type 2 patients and healthy controls.

The method was immunoSEQ multiplex PCR; TCRdb's version includes in-frame clones alone and lacks a portion of them. The sample gives about 33,000 clones, 70% to 85% of which show up once; around 1.3% is in the top ten. Findings and caveats of the study: Autoreactive clonotypes reportedly recurred in blood of same and different patients, not controls. HCRT-specific and TRIB2-specific autoreactive clonotypes appeared among same-patient CSF and blood CD4+ clonotypes. No autoreactive T cell clone sequences appeared in some memory CD4+ repertoires.

The clonotype was recovered from a human donor with narcolepsy. Sequenced sample: CD45RA- memory CD4+ T cells from PBMCs.

The DNA for the CDR3 is TGTGCCAGTAATGACCAGGGGGCGCGTAATTCACCCCTCCACTTT. Translating it yields CASNDQGARNSPLHF. The chain carries TRBV19 and TRBJ1-6; 8 bases are a match to TRBD1. There are 15 residues in the CDR3. Germline assignment: CDR1 LNHDA and CDR2 SQIVND (reference sequence). After removal of 7 bases from V and 6 bases from J, the junction contained 8 bases not matched to a gene.